This T cell receptor (beta chain) was recorded in a study of cytomegalovirus exposure and HLA in healthy donors. Vbeta (60) and Jbeta (13) primers were used in the PCR. Produced via immunoSEQ multiplex PCR; TCRdb's table is partial and in-frame only. The profile shows 110,000 to 150,000 clones, around 82% of them singletons. This CDR3 is 16 amino acids long. The germline V gene encodes CDR1 SGHNT and CDR2 YENEEA. J was trimmed by 6 bases and V by 3 bases; bases with no gene match: 10. This clone was observed once. The sequenced sample was PBMCs. The sequence came from a man between 35 and 55 years old in good health and CMV-seropositive. The chain uses TRBV11-3 and TRBJ2-2, with 7 bases lining up with TRBD1. Written as DNA, the CDR3 is TGTGCCAGCAGCTTCCAGAGTCCAGGGGGTTCCGGGGAGCTGTTTTTT. Translation: CASSFQSPGGSGELFF.